This T cell receptor (beta chain) originates from a study of glioma-infiltrating T cells after dendritic cell vaccination. Details on this clone: Its antigen is still unknown.

Findings of the study overall: Complete blood and tumor specimen sets were limited to few patients.

V lost 3 bases and J lost 8; bases outside the gene matches: 8. Germline CDR1 is GTSNPN and CDR2 is SVGIG (reference sequence). The CDR3 extends over 14 amino acids. Clones were sequenced by immunoSEQ multiplex PCR, and TCRdb holds only the in-frame ones, with some missing. The sample carries around 73,000 clones, about four fifths recorded once. This TCR came from a human donor with glioblastoma. The rearrangement uses TRBV30 and TRBJ1-4; 8 bases line up with TRBD1. The material was blood, obtained before dendritic cell vaccination. The CDR3 reads CAWSADRVKEKLFF. DNA for the CDR3: TGTGCCTGGAGCGCGGACAGGGTTAAAGAAAAACTGTTTTTT.